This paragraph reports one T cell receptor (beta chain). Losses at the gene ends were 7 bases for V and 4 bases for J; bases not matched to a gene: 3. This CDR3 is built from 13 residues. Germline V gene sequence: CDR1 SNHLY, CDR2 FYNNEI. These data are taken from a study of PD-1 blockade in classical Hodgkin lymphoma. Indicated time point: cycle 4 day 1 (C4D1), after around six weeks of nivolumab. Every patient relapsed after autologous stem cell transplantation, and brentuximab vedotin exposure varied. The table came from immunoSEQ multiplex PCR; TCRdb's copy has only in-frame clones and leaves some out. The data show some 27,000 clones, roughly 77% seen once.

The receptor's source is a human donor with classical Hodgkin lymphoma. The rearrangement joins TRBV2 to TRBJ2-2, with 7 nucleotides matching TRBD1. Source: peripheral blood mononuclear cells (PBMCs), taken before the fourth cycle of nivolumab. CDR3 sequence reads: CASNRDSTGELFF. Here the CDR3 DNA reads TGTGCCAGCAATCGGGACAGCACCGGGGAGCTGTTTTTT.